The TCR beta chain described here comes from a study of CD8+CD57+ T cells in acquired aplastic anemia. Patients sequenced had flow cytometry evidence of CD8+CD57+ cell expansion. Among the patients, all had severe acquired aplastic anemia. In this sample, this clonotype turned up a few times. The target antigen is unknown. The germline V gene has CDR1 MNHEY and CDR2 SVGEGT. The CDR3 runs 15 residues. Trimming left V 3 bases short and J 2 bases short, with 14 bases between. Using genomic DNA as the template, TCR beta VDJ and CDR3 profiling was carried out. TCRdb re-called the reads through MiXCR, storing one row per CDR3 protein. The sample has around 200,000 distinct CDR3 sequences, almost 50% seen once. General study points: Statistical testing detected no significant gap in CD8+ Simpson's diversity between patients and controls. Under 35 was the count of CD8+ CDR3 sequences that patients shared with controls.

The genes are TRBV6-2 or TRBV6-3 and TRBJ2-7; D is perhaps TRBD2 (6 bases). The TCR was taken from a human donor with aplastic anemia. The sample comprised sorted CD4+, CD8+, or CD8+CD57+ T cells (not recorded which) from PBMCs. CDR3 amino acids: CASSYRREGTYEQYF. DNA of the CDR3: TGTGCCAGCAGTTATAGGAGGGAAGGGACCTACGAGCAGTACTTC.